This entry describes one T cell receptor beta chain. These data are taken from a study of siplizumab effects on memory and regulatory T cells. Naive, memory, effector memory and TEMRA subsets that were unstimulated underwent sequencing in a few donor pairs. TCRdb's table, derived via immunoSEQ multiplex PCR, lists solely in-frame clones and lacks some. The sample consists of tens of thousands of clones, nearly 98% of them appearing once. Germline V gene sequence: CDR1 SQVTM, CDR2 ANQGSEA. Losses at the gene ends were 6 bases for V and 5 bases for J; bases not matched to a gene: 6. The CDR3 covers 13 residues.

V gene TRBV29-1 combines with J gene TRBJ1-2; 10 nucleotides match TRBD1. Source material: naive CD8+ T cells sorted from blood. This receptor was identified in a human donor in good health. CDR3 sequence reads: CSVPGQGIYGYTF. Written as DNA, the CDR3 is TGCAGCGTCCCGGGACAGGGGATTTATGGCTACACCTTC.